This TCR beta chain was captured by sequencing in a study of blood T cell repertoires in COVID-19. Across the whole study: Whether acute or convalescent, the COVID-19 samples came from the United States, Italy and Spain. Sample material is recorded as cDNA or gDNA derived from T cells, B-cell-depleted T cells, or PBMCs.

Only a few counts were recorded for this clone. Original analysis: Reference gene primer amplification yielded estimated nucleated cell counts. Method: immunoSEQ multiplex PCR; TCRdb's copy keeps in-frame clones and lacks some. V, J and clone size were drawn from that table, and D and trimming were deduced from the DNA. The data contain 100,000 to 150,000 clones, over 75% of them seen just once; the ten biggest clones take up approximately 6.6%. The CDR3 has 13 residues. Per the germline V gene, CDR1 is SQVTM and CDR2 is ANQGSEA. With 4 bases clipped from V and 3 bases from J, the junction kept 5 bases outside the gene matches.

The receptor was derived from a man older than 75 with active or convalescent COVID-19. The V gene is TRBV29-1, the J gene TRBJ2-7; 8 bases are shared with TRBD1. The material sequenced was peripheral blood. The CDR3 reads CSVGTGFGYEQYF. The CDR3 DNA reads TGCAGCGTTGGGACAGGGTTTGGCTACGAGCAGTACTTC.